These 3 T cell receptor beta chains share one sample of origin, sequenced in a study of cytomegalovirus exposure and HLA in healthy donors. The PCR was carried out with 60 Vbeta primers and 13 Jbeta primers. The assay was immunoSEQ multiplex PCR, and TCRdb's table has in-frame clones only and misses some. Among about 140,000 clones listed, around 77% were seen once. Material for sequencing was PBMCs. These receptors came from a man under 40 in good health and CMV-seronegative.

Only a few counts were recorded for this clone. This chain uses TRBV27 with TRBJ2-7; TRBD1 agrees at 7 bases. Germline V CDR1 and CDR2: MNHEY, SMNVEV (reference sequence). V was pared by 6 bases and J by 0 bases, with 8 bases of the junction left unmatched. This CDR3 is 15 amino acids long. In nucleotides, the CDR3 is TGTGCCAGCAGCCGGACAGGAGTTAGCTCCTACGAGCAGTACTTC. This codes for CASSRTGVSSYEQYF.

About this clone: In the same sample, other DNA sequences code for this CDR3. The chain couples TRBV2 to TRBJ1-1, with 9 bases that match TRBD1. Germline CDR1 is SNHLY and CDR2 is FYNNEI. The CDR3 consists of 13 residues. The junction had 3 bases not matched to a gene; V was cut back by 8 bases and J by 2 bases. The CDR3 sequence is CASEGQGNTEAFF. CDR3 coding DNA: TGTGCCAGCGAGGGACAGGGTAACACTGAAGCTTTCTTT.

The sample holds a few counts of this clone. The gene calls are TRBV4-1 and TRBJ2-3; a weak D match, TRBD2 (5 bases). Germline V lookup: CDR1 MGHRA, CDR2 YSYEKL. With 1 base removed from V and 2 bases from J, the gap between germline ends came to 10 bases. The CDR3 extends over 15 amino acids. CDR3 nucleotide sequence: TGCGCCAGCAGCCAAGTCCTAGCCGCCACAGATACGCAGTATTTT. Translated, it gives CASSQVLAATDTQYF.